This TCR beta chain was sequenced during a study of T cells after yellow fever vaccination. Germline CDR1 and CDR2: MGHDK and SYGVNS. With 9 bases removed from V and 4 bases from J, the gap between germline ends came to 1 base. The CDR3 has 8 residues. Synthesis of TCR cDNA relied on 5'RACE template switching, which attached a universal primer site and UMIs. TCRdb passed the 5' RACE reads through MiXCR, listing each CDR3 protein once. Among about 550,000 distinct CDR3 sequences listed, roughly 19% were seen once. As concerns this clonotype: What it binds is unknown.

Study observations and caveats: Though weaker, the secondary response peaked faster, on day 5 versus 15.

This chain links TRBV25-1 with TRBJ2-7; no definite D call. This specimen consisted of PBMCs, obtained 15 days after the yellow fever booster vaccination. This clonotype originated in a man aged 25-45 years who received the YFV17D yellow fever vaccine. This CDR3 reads CARYEQYF. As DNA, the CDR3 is TGTGCCAGGTACGAGCAGTACTTC.